This TCR beta chain derives from a study of regulatory T cells in long-lasting Graves disease (dated by TCRdb to the early 2020s). Turning to the overall study: Persistent Graves' disease was defined as antithyroid drug treatment for over 5 years with persistently positive TSH receptor autoantibodies. In the clinical cohort, patients with persistent Graves' disease had used antithyroid drugs for an average of roughly ten years. A total of roughly 35 samples underwent TCR sequencing: around 13 from persistent and about 20 from newly diagnosed Graves' disease patients. Peripheral blood TCR sequencing and RNA sequencing compared persistent Graves' disease patients with newly diagnosed Graves' disease patients. The study took place in China and was registered as a clinical trial. The study at large found these results: Sequencing and analysis were restricted to the TCR beta chain. Peripheral blood alone was examined, since thyroid tissue, which constituted the primary lesion, could not be accessed. As a limitation, the authors acknowledged that the small sample size may reduce accuracy. Patients with persistent disease shared more public clonotypes (roughly 2,900) than newly diagnosed patients did (approximately 1,000). Compared with newly diagnosed patients, persistent Graves' disease patients had lower TCR Shannon entropy and fewer highly expanded clones, which suggests clonal expansion.

The method was multiplex PCR. Data came from an Illumina HiSeq 4000. To build TCR beta libraries, CDR3 regions were amplified by Arm-PCR using iRepertoire HTBI primers. PCR products were gel purified before sequencing. The original methods were these. Gene usage analysis of CDR3 amino acid clonotypes used the 50 to 70 TRBV and fewer than 15 TRBJ segments found across samples. COPE and FqMerger were used to merge the filtered high-quality paired reads into contigs. BLAST was used to align contigs to IMGT TRBV, TRBD and TRBJ reference genes, and CDR3 was defined according to IMGT. Clonotypes above 0.1% frequency were classified as highly expanded clones. Repertoire diversity was measured by Shannon entropy, and V-J evenness by the Gini coefficient. A clonotype found in more than one individual was treated as public. TCRdb reworked the public reads: Q25 trimming with fastp, MiXCR clone assembly, productive beta chains retained. Rows are unified per CDR3 protein, each entry keeping the most common DNA and genes. The V and J calls follow TCRdb's processing rather than the paper's. In this sample the table shows approximately 400,000 distinct CDR3 sequences, approximately 25% of which occur a single time. The ten most abundant clones make up roughly a quarter of the sample.

The table lists this clonotype with a few counts. It lacks a known antigen. It has no much larger one-base neighbor in the sample; base qualities were not kept. The time point label, read with the paper, signifies: persistent/refractory GD, antithyroid drugs over 5 years with positive TRAb. For both TCR sequencing and RNA sequencing, RNA was extracted from PBMCs in TRIzol. The diagnosis of Graves' disease followed American Thyroid Association guidelines. Recruitment of patients was carried out at an endocrinology department in Xi'an, China. From each patient, 7.5 to 10 milliliters of peripheral blood was collected into an EDTA anticoagulant tube. Ficoll Paque Plus density gradient separation was used to isolate PBMCs, and no further T cell sorting was performed. An Agilent 2100 Bioanalyzer and agarose gel were used to assess RNA quality, and a NanoDrop 2000 was used to measure RNA concentration. This sample comprised peripheral blood mononuclear cells (PBMCs), obtained when the disease was refractory, from a patient treated with antithyroid drugs. The TCR was taken from a woman aged 40 to 50 with Graves disease. Donor details come from another sample of the same person, matched by shared clones.

The CDR3 is CASSDRGKAGEETQYF. The nucleotide sequence is TGTGCCAGCTCTGACAGGGGAAAAGCGGGAGAAGAGACCCAGTACTTC. The chain joins TRBV19 to TRBJ2-5; the D call could be TRBD1 or TRBD2, with each sharing 8 bases. Its CDR3 holds 16 amino acids, cysteine through phenylalanine. Only the CDR3 portion is preserved as DNA: 48 bases, with reading frame beginning at the first base. The germline V gene encodes CDR1 LNHDA and CDR2 SQIVND (reference sequence). V and J lose 9 bases and 3 bases, and a span of 23 bases separates them.